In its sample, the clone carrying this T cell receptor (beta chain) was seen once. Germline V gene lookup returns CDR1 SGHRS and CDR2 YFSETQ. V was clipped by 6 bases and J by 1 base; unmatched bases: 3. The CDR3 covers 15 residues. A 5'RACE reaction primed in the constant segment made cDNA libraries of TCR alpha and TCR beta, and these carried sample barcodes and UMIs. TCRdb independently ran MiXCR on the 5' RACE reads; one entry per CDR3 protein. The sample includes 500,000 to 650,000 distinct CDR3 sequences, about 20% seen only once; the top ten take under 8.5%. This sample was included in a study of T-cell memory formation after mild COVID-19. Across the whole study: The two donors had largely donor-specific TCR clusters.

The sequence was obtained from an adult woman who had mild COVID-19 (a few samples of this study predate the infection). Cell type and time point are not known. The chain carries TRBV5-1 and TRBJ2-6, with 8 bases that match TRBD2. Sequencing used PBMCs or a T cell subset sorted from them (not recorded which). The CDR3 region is CASNRGGSGANVLTF. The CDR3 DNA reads TGCGCCAGCAACCGGGGGGGGTCTGGGGCCAACGTCCTGACTTTC. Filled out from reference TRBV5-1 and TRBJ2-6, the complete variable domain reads KAGVTQTPRYLIKTRGQQVTLSCSPISGHRSVSWYQQTPGQGLQFLFEYFSETQRNKGNFPGRFSGRQFSNSRSEMNVSTLELGDSALYLCASNRGGSGANVLTFGAGSRLTVL.